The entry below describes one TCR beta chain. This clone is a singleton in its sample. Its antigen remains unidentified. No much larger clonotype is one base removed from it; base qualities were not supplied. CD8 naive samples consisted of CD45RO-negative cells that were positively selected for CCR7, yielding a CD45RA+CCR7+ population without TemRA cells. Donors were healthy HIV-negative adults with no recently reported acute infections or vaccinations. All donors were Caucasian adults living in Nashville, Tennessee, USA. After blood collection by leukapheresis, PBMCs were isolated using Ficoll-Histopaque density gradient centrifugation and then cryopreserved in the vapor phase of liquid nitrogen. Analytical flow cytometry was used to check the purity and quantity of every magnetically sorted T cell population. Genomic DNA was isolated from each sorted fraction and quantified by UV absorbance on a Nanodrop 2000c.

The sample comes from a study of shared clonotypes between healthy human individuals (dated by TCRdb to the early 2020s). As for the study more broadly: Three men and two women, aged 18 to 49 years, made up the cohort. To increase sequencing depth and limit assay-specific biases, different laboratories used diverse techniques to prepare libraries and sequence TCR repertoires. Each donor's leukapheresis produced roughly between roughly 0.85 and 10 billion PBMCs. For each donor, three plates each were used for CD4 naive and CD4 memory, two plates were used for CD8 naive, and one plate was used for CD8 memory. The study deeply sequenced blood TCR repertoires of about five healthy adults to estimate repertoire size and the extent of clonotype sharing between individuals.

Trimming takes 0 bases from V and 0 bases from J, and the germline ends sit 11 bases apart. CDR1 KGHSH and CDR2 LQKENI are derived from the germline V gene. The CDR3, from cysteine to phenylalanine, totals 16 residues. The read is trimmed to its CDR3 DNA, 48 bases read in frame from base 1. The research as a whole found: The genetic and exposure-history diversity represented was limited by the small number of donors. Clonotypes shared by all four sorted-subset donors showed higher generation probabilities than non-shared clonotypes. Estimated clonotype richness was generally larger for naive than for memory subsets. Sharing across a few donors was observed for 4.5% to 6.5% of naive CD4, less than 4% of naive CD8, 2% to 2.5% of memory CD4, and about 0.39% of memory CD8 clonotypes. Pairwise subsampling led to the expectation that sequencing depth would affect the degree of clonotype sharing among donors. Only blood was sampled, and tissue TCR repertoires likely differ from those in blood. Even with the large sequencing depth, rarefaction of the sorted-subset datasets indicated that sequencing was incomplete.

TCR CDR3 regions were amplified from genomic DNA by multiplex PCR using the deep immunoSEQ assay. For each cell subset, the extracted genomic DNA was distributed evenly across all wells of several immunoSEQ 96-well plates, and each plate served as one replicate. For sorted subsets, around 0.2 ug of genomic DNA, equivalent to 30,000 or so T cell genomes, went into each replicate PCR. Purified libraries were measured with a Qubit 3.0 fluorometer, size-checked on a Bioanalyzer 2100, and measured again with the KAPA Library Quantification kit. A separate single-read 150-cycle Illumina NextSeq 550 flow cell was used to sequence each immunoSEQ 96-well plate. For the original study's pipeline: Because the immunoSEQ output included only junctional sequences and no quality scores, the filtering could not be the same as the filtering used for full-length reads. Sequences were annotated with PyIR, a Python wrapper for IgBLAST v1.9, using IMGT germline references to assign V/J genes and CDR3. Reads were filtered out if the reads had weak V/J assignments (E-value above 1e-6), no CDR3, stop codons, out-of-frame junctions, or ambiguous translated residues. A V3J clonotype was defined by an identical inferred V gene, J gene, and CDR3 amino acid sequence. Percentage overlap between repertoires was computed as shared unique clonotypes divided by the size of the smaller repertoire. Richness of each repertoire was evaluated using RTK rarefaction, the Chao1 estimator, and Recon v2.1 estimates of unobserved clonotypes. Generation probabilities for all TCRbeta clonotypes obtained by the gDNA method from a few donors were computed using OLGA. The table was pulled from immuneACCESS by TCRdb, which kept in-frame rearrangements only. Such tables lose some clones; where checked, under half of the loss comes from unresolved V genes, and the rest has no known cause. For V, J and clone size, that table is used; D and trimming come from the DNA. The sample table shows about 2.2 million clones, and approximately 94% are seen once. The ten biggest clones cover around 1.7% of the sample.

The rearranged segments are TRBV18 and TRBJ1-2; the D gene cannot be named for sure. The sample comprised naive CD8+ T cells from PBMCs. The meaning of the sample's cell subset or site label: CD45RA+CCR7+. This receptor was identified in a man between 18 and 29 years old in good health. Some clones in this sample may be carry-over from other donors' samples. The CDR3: CASSPPGSSSNYGYTF. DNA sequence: TGTGCCAGCTCACCACCCGGCAGCTCCTCTAACTATGGCTACACCTTC.